This TCR beta chain was found in a study of cytomegalovirus exposure and HLA in healthy donors. Across the whole study: A prior analysis found around 110 million unique TCR beta sequences from around 180 million T cells. Within an early data release were tens of millions of unique TCRs drawn from HLA-typed donors.

This PCR relied on a set of 60 Vbeta primers and 13 Jbeta primers. Produced via immunoSEQ multiplex PCR; TCRdb's table is partial and in-frame only. Found here are 200,000 to 300,000 clones, around 84% of them singletons; the top ten hold roughly 0.24%. Donors counted as nominally healthy when sampled, yet unrecorded immune exposures were likely. This CDR3 region has 16 residues. The germline V and J ends were trimmed by 0 bases and 0 bases, with 9 bases remaining between them. The germline CDR1 and CDR2 sequences are LNHNV and YYDKDF (reference sequence). This chain links TRBV15 with TRBJ2-4, with D possibly matching TRBD1 (5 bases). The receptor comes from a girl aged 2 to 10 in good health and CMV-seronegative. Sequencing was carried out using PBMCs. The CDR3 here is CATSRDRASAKNIQYF. Written as DNA, the CDR3 is TGTGCCACCAGCAGAGACAGGGCCTCAGCCAAAAACATTCAGTACTTC.